The 24 T cell receptor beta chains below come from one sample, sequenced in a study of vaccination and CD4 T cells after COVID-19. Cultured CD4+ T cell DNA was sequenced using the Oncomine TCR Beta short-read assay. TCRdb processed the PCR reads anew with MiXCR; each CDR3 protein has one entry. The repertoire has about 5,400 distinct CDR3 sequences, about 32% of them found once; the top ten carry around 35%. The treatment was: roughly nine-day PBMC culture with coronavirus spike peptide pools or control peptides (ViraFEST assay). These TCRs are of unknown antigen specificity. The material was CD4+ T cells from blood, cultured in vitro, obtained after SARS-CoV-2 vaccination. The receptors shown here come from a human donor who had recovered from COVID-19.

The chain combines TRBV2 with TRBJ1-5; D is perhaps TRBD1 (5 bases). Trimming stripped 0 bases from V and 7 bases from J, with 13 bases between. Germline CDR1 reads SNHLY; CDR2 reads FYNNEI. The CDR3 is 15 residues long. In DNA form, the CDR3 reads TGTGCCAGCAGTGAAGCACGAGGGGCGGGCCAGCCCCAGCATTTT. This sequence encodes CASSEARGAGQPQHF.

V is TRBV11-2 and J is TRBJ1-2; 7 positions match TRBD1. The CDR3 contains 14 residues. Trimming at V came to 6 bases and at J to 1 base, leaving 5 bases not matched to a gene. The germline V gene has CDR1 SGHAT and CDR2 FQNNGV. CDR3 bases: TGTGCCAGCAGAGAATACAGGGGTAACTATGGCTACACCTTC. It codes for CASREYRGNYGYTF.

V usage is TRBV19 and J usage is TRBJ1-3; TRBD1 matches at 9 bases. Germline CDR1 is LNHDA and CDR2 is SQIVND (reference sequence). CDR3 length: 14 amino acids. The junction had 10 bases not matched to a gene; V was cut back by 9 bases and J by 7 bases. The CDR3: CASYGTGSYNTIYF. The CDR3, as DNA: TGTGCCAGCTACGGGACAGGGAGTTACAACACCATATATTTT.

The chain employs TRBV6-2 or TRBV6-3 and TRBJ1-3; D is unresolved. The CDR3 consists of 16 residues. Trimming removed 5 bases at V and 2 bases at J, with 16 bases between. From germline, CDR1 is MNHEY and CDR2 SVGEGT. In DNA form, the CDR3 reads TGTGCCAGCAGTAGTCTTCTCCGGGAGCCTGGAAACACCATATATTTT. Translation gives CASSSLLREPGNTIYF.

This clonotype has more than one count but fewer than ten. J is TRBJ1-2 and V is TRBV6-1, with TRBD1 as a possible D gene (6 bases). Germline CDR1 reads MNHNS; CDR2 reads SASEGT. CDR3 length: 16 amino acids. V was clipped by 2 bases and J by 0 bases, with 13 bases between them. Here the CDR3 DNA reads TGTGCCAGCAGTGAAACAGGGATTCGCCCTAACTATGGCTACACCTTC. It yields the protein CASSETGIRPNYGYTF.

The chain employs TRBV19 and TRBJ1-1; D is uncertain. V lost 5 bases and J lost 0, with 7 bases in between. Germline CDR1 and CDR2: LNHDA and SQIVND (reference sequence). There are 13 residues in the CDR3. CDR3 DNA sequence: TGTGCCAGTAGTGTCATTATGAACACTGAAGCTTTCTTT. This translates into CASSVIMNTEAFF.

This chain joins TRBV20-1 and TRBJ2-7, with a weak D call TRBD2 (6 bases). Germline V gives CDR1 DFQATT, CDR2 SNEGSKA (reference sequence). CDR3 length equals 13 residues. Trimming stripped 6 bases from V and 7 bases from J, with 19 bases between. CDR3 protein: CSARRHSSGEQYF. CDR3 DNA sequence: TGCAGTGCCCGACGGCACAGCAGCGGGGAGCAGTACTTC.

J is TRBJ1-5 and V is TRBV7-6; TRBD1 might be the D (6 bases). Trimming cost V 2 bases and J 4 bases, with 12 bases left between them. Germline CDR1 reads SGHVS; CDR2 reads FNYEAQ. CDR3 length: 15 residues. Here the CDR3 reads CASSLYGTPNQPQHF. DNA of the CDR3: TGTGCCAGCAGCTTATACGGGACACCAAATCAGCCCCAGCATTTT.

The J gene is TRBJ2-3, the V gene TRBV7-2, with a tentative D call TRBD2 (6 bases). Germline CDR1 and CDR2: SGHTA and FQGNSA. Trimming removed 2 bases at V and 2 bases at J, with 14 bases between. The length of the CDR3 is 16 residues. The CDR3 loop is CASSLISGPFTDTQYF. CDR3 bases: TGTGCCAGCAGCTTAATAAGCGGGCCGTTCACAGATACGCAGTATTTT.

This chain connects TRBV20-1 to TRBJ2-2; TRBD2 agrees at 7 bases. V shed 0 bases and J 0 bases; nucleotides not matched to a gene: 4. CDR1 DFQATT and CDR2 SNEGSKA come from the germline V gene (reference sequence). There are 16 residues in the CDR3. The CDR3 protein is CSARDWGGTNTGELFF. The CDR3 DNA sequence: TGCAGTGCTAGAGATTGGGGAGGGACGAACACCGGGGAGCTGTTTTTT.

V usage is TRBV28 and J usage is TRBJ2-5, with TRBD1 matching over 10 bases. This CDR3 has 12 amino acids. The V gene end was trimmed by 9 bases and the J gene end by 5 bases; junction bases not matched to a gene: 3. CDR1 MDHEN and CDR2 SYDVKM come from the germline V gene. For the CDR3, the DNA is TGTGCCAGTAGACAGGGGGCTGAGACCCAGTACTTC. Its protein is CASRQGAETQYF.

V gene TRBV27 combines with J gene TRBJ1-1; TRBD1 matches 9 bases. J was trimmed by 4 bases and V by 5 bases; bases with no gene match: 17. The V gene's germline CDR1 is MNHEY and CDR2 SMNVEV (reference sequence). The CDR3 totals 18 residues. CDR3: CASSPRRPGGTGSTEAFF. The CDR3 bases are TGTGCCAGCAGTCCCAGGAGACCTGGGGGGACAGGGAGCACTGAAGCTTTCTTT.

By share of the sample, this clonotype is hyperexpanded. The chain recombines TRBV6-5 with TRBJ1-2; TRBD1 agrees at 7 bases. The CDR3 consists of 14 residues. J lost 4 bases, V lost 2 bases, and 4 bases had no gene match. Germline CDR1 and CDR2: MNHEY and SVGAGI. The CDR3, as DNA: TGTGCCAGCAGTTACAGCAGGGGGGCCTATGGCTACACCTTC. It codes for CASSYSRGAYGYTF.

The chain uses TRBV11-3 and TRBJ2-5, with TRBD2 matching 11 bases. The V gene's germline CDR1 is SGHNT and CDR2 YENEEA. The CDR3 totals 17 residues. With 1 base clipped from V and 4 bases from J, the junction kept 8 bases outside the gene matches. The CDR3 region is CASSLGTRLAGRETQYF. The CDR3 bases are TGTGCCAGCAGCTTAGGCACAAGACTAGCGGGAAGAGAGACCCAGTACTTC.

The V call is TRBV25-1, the J call TRBJ1-2; D is unresolved. Deletions cut 7 bases from V and 7 bases from J, with 13 bases between. Germline CDR1 MGHDK, CDR2 SYGVNS. The CDR3 runs 12 residues. The CDR3 coding sequence is TGTGCCAGCAACGACTGGGATCTTGGCTACACCTTC. The encoded protein is CASNDWDLGYTF.

Concerning this clonotype itself: Compared with germline, one end of the junction differs, possibly owing to a read error. The rearrangement joins TRBV7-7 to TRBJ1-2, with D perhaps TRBD1 (6 bases). The CDR3 covers 16 residues. Per germline, CDR1 SSHAT and CDR2 FNYEAQ (reference sequence). This chain's CDR3 is CASSLVMEGDDYGYTF. As DNA, the CDR3 is TGTGCTAGCAGCTTAGTGATGGAGGGGGATGACTATGGCTACACCTTC.

The V call is TRBV7-8, the J call TRBJ2-3; 7 bases align to TRBD1. Germline V gene lookup returns CDR1 SGHVS and CDR2 FQNEAQ. Trimming took 5 bases from V and 1 from J; bases not matched to a gene: 9. CDR3 length: 16 amino acids. CDR3 nucleotide sequence: TGTGCCAGCAGCCGAGGGGGCCTAGTGGGCACAGATACGCAGTATTTT. It codes for CASSRGGLVGTDTQYF.

Only a few counts were recorded for this clonotype. J is TRBJ2-5 and V is TRBV24-1; D unclear. V gave up 9 bases and J gave up 3 bases, with 13 bases separating them. This CDR3 contains 13 residues. Germline V CDR1 and CDR2: KGHDR, SFDVKD. DNA of the CDR3: TGTGCCACCGCTGGGTTTCCAGAAGAGACCCAGTACTTC. It codes for CATAGFPEETQYF.

This CDR3 is CASSVSAGGDSPLHF. The DNA for the CDR3 is TGTGCCAGCAGCGTCTCAGCGGGGGGCGATTCACCCCTCCACTTT. The rearrangement uses TRBV9 and TRBJ1-6, with D possibly TRBD1 on 6 matching bases. The CDR3 totals 15 residues. Trimming left V 2 bases short and J 8 bases short, with 14 bases between. Per germline, CDR1 SGDLS and CDR2 YYNGEE.

This chain joins TRBV6-1 and TRBJ2-5, with no clear D. The CDR3 contains 11 residues. V was pared by 6 bases and J by 4 bases, with 6 bases between. Germline CDR1 and CDR2: MNHNS and SASEGT. CDR3 nucleotides: TGTGCCAGCAGCCTACGAGAGACCCAGTACTTC. Amino acids: CASSLRETQYF.

The V and J genes are TRBV11-3 and TRBJ1-2; D possibly corresponds to TRBD1 (5 bases). The CDR3 runs to 13 residues. In germline, CDR1 is SGHNT, CDR2 YENEEA. The V gene lost 4 bases and the J gene lost 3 bases, with 9 bases spanning the gap. In DNA, the CDR3 is TGTGCCAGCAGCTCACTGACAGACTATGGCTACACCTTC. Its protein product is CASSSLTDYGYTF.

This clonotype appeared a few times. This chain uses TRBV2 with TRBJ2-5; TRBD1 agrees at 7 bases. The CDR3 length is 13 residues. Germline V gene data show CDR1 as SNHLY and CDR2 as FYNNEI. The J segment lost 3 bases and the V segment lost 8 bases, leaving 6 bases of the junction unmatched. CDR3 sequence (DNA): TGTGCCAGCTGTACCGGGACAGAAGAGACCCAGTACTTC. The encoded protein is CASCTGTEETQYF.

In this sample, this clonotype turned up a few times. J is TRBJ2-7 and V is TRBV11-3; weak D call: TRBD2 (5 bases). The CDR3 consists of 13 residues. The V gene lost 1 base and the J gene lost 2 bases, with 6 bases spanning the gap. Germline assignment: CDR1 SGHNT and CDR2 YENEEA. The CDR3 DNA sequence: TGTGCCAGCAGCTTAGCGGGAACCTACGAGCAGTACTTC. The encoded protein is CASSLAGTYEQYF.

The J gene is TRBJ2-7, the V gene TRBV5-1; the match to TRBD1 covers 8 bases. Germline V gene sequence: CDR1 SGHRS, CDR2 YFSETQ. The length of the CDR3 is 13 residues. The V and J ends lost 3 bases and 4 bases, in that order; junction bases with no gene match: 3. The CDR3 nucleotides are TGCGCCAGCAGCTCGAACAGGGGGTACGAGCAGTACTTC. Translating gives CASSSNRGYEQYF.